Shown below are 15 T cell receptor beta chains from a single sample sequenced in a study of lymphopenia after photon versus proton radiotherapy. Profiling relied on immunoSEQ multiplex PCR, and the TCRdb table lists in-frame clones only, not all of them. This sample has tens of thousands of clones, with just over 90% found just once. Here the sequenced sample was peripheral blood, taken from a patient treated with photon-based radiotherapy. These receptors were obtained from a woman in her 70s with pancreatic cancer.

The chain carries TRBV28 and TRBJ2-5, with D hard to call. Trimming took off 2 bases at V and 4 bases at J, with 11 bases between the two ends. CDR1 MDHEN and CDR2 SYDVKM come from the germline V gene. CDR3 length: 14 amino acids. The CDR3 spells CASSLLEGRETQYF. The CDR3 nucleotides read TGTGCCAGCAGTTTACTAGAAGGTCGAGAGACCCAGTACTTC.

Judged by abundance, this clone is medium-sized. This chain links TRBV27 with TRBJ2-1; no clear D. Trimming pared 5 bases from V and 2 bases from J, leaving 13 bases between. The CDR3 sequence is 15 residues long. Germline V lookup: CDR1 MNHEY, CDR2 SMNVEV (reference sequence). This CDR3 is CASSQTAPTYNEQFF. In DNA form, the CDR3 reads TGTGCCAGCAGTCAGACGGCCCCAACCTACAATGAGCAGTTCTTC.

The rearrangement links TRBV29-1 to TRBJ2-5; 7 bases are a match to TRBD1. The CDR3 is made up of 12 amino acids. The germline V gene has CDR1 SQVTM and CDR2 ANQGSEA. V lost 3 bases to trimming and J lost 5 bases; unmatched junction nucleotides: 3. CDR3 sequence reads: CSVDRGSETQYF. The DNA for the CDR3 is TGCAGCGTTGACAGGGGGTCGGAGACCCAGTACTTC.

The V gene is TRBV4-3, the J gene TRBJ2-3, with 10 positions matching TRBD2. The V and J ends lost 5 bases and 5 bases, in that order; junction bases with no gene match: 7. The CDR3 consists of 15 residues. Germline CDR1 LGHNA, CDR2 YSLEER. CDR3 bases: TGCGCCAGCAGCAGGGGACTAGCGAACCTAGATACGCAGTATTTT. This codes for CASSRGLANLDTQYF.

The CDR3 is CASNRGPGGYTF. The CDR3 nucleotides are TGTGCCAGTAACAGGGGACCTGGAGGCTACACCTTC. The genes are TRBV19 and TRBJ1-2; the match to TRBD1 covers 7 bases. CDR1 LNHDA and CDR2 SQIVND come from the germline V gene (reference sequence). J lost 8 bases, V lost 7 bases, and 7 bases had no gene match. CDR3 length: 12 amino acids.

The V gene is TRBV6-5, the J gene TRBJ1-2; 7 positions agree with TRBD1. The CDR3 loop spans 14 amino acids. Germline-derived CDR1 and CDR2 are MNHEY and SVGAGI. V trimming: 0 bases; J trimming: 8 bases; junction bases outside the gene matches: 6. CDR3 residues: CASSYSSTGRGYTF. DNA of the CDR3: TGTGCCAGCAGTTACTCTTCGACAGGGCGAGGCTACACCTTC.

This rearrangement joins TRBV28 to TRBJ1-4; TRBD1 is a possible D gene (5 bases). V lost 6 bases, J lost 2 bases, and 16 bases lay in between. The CDR3 spans 16 residues. The germline gives CDR1 MDHEN, CDR2 SYDVKM. In DNA, the CDR3 is TGTGCCAGCAGCGGCTCTCAAAGGGGCACTAATGAAAAACTGTTTTTT. As protein: CASSGSQRGTNEKLFF.

CDR3 sequence: CSVEGQGQGAAEAFF. The DNA of the CDR3 is TGCAGCGTTGAAGGACAGGGACAGGGGGCTGCTGAAGCTTTCTTT. The chain combines TRBV29-1 with TRBJ1-1; 12 bases fit TRBD1. The CDR3 runs to 15 residues. Germline CDR1 reads SQVTM; CDR2 reads ANQGSEA. The V segment lost 1 base and the J segment 6 bases; nucleotides outside the gene matches: 6.

This sequence joins TRBV9 and TRBJ2-6, with D perhaps TRBD1 (6 bases). Germline CDR1 is SGDLS and CDR2 is YYNGEE. The V end was cut by 1 base, the J end by 3 bases, with 11 bases between. The CDR3 totals 16 residues. CDR3 nucleotides: TGTGCCAGCAGCGTAACTCAGGGGTATGGGGCCAACGTCCTGACTTTC. Its protein is CASSVTQGYGANVLTF.

This sequence joins TRBV5-1 and TRBJ1-2, with D maybe TRBD1 (5 bases). Germline CDR1 reads SGHRS; CDR2 reads YFSETQ. Trimming took 1 base from V and 8 from J, leaving 12 bases between them. The CDR3 is 13 residues long. As DNA, the CDR3 is TGCGCCAGCAGCTTGAAGCAGGGTGACGGCTACACCTTC. It encodes CASSLKQGDGYTF.

The rearrangement joins TRBV19 to TRBJ2-4; D might be TRBD1 (5 bases). This CDR3 contains 18 residues. The V end was cut by 0 bases, the J end by 0 bases, with 15 bases between. Germline-derived CDR1 and CDR2 are LNHDA and SQIVND (reference sequence). The CDR3 DNA reads as TGTGCCAGTAGTATAGATCAGGGTCCCGCACTAGCCAAAAACATTCAGTACTTC. Encoded protein: CASSIDQGPALAKNIQYF.

This clone appeared once. The gene calls are TRBV6-1 and TRBJ2-7, with D possibly TRBD2 on 5 matching bases. V lost 6 bases and J lost 2, with 17 bases in between. There are 15 residues in the CDR3. Germline V lookup: CDR1 MNHNS, CDR2 SASEGT. The CDR3 DNA is TGTGCCAGCAGCCGAGTCACAGCGGAACCCTACGAGCAGTACTTC. Its translation is CASSRVTAEPYEQYF.

Relative to its sample, this clone is medium-sized. The rearrangement uses TRBV7-2 and TRBJ2-7, with 7 nucleotides matching TRBD2. The CDR3 has 15 residues. V dropped 8 bases and J dropped 3; count of bases not matched to a gene: 13. Germline values: CDR1 SGHTA, CDR2 FQGNSA. The CDR3 DNA is TGTGCCAGCGGAGACGAGGGGCTAGCGGTCTACGAGCAGTACTTC. As protein: CASGDEGLAVYEQYF.

The CDR3 loop is CASQLAGVSGANVLTF. In DNA, the CDR3 is TGTGCCAGTCAACTAGCGGGTGTCTCTGGGGCCAACGTCCTGACTTTC. The chain uses TRBV19 and TRBJ2-6; TRBD2 matches 9 bases. The CDR3 loop spans 16 amino acids. V lost 8 bases to trimming and J lost 0 bases; unmatched junction nucleotides: 5. The germline V gene has CDR1 LNHDA and CDR2 SQIVND (reference sequence). Full variable domain (remainder filled in from reference TRBV19 and TRBJ2-6): DGGITQSPKYLFRKEGQNVTLSCEQNLNHDAMYWYRQDPGQGLRLIYYSQIVNDFQKGDIAEGYSVSREKKESFPLTVTSAQKNPTAFYLCASQLAGVSGANVLTFGAGSRLTVL.

The chain has TRBV18 and TRBJ1-1; D gene ambiguous. The CDR3 spans 12 residues. Germline CDR1 KGHSH, CDR2 LQKENI. The ends were cut back, 3 bases at V and 7 bases at J, with 9 bases in the middle. The CDR3 spells CASSPPLGEAFF. In nucleotides, the CDR3 is TGTGCCAGCTCACCCCCTTTGGGTGAAGCTTTCTTT. Combining the CDR3 with reference TRBV18 and TRBJ1-1 gives the whole variable domain NAGVMQNPRHLVRRRGQEARLRCSPMKGHSHVYWYRQLPEEGLKFMVYLQKENIIDESGMPKERFSAEFPKEGPSILRIQQVVRGDSAAYFCASSPPLGEAFFGQGTRLTVV.